The rows below give T cell receptor beta chains drawn from one sample of a study of blood T cell repertoires in COVID-19. Method: immunoSEQ multiplex PCR; TCRdb's copy keeps in-frame clones and lacks some. The sample has hundreds of thousands of clones, 88% seen once. Sequencing was carried out using peripheral blood. The source of these receptors is a middle-aged man with acute or convalescent COVID-19. Both conserved end residues are part of each CDR3. The D gene is left open where the match is weak. Size values are once, few and many counts, or a class for expanded clones, and some rows have none.

TRBJ1-1	TRBV24-1	-	-	TGTGCCACCAGTGACGCAGAGAACACTGAAGCTTTCTTT	CATSDAENTEAFF
TRBJ2-1	TRBV27	-	-	TGTGCCAGCAGTTTACGGGGGTCGCGGAATGAGCAGTTCTTC	CASSLRGSRNEQFF
TRBJ2-5	TRBV12-3/TRBV12-4	-	-	TGTGCCAGTGGGAGGCGGGAGACCCAGTACTTC	CASGRRETQYF
TRBJ1-2	TRBV2	-	-	TGTGCCAGCCTAATTCTGGGGGGTAACTATGGCTACACCTTC	CASLILGGNYGYTF
TRBJ1-5	TRBV14	-	-	TGTGCCAGCAGCCGAACAGGGTTTCAGCCCCAGCATTTT	CASSRTGFQPQHF
TRBJ2-5	TRBV6-6	-	-	TGTGCCAGCAGTCCCGTCCCCAACACGTTCCTCCAAGAGACCCAGTACTTC	CASSPVPNTFLQETQYF
TRBJ1-4	TRBV7-9	-	-	TGTGCCAGCAGGCGCTTAGGGGTGGGAACAACTAATGAAAAACTGTTTTTT	CASRRLGVGTTNEKLFF
TRBJ2-3	TRBV3-1/TRBV3-2	TRBD2	-	TGTGCCAGCGGACTAGCGGGACTCGCCGGGGCGCAGTATTTT	CASGLAGLAGAQYF
TRBJ2-1	TRBV4-2	TRBD2	-	TGTGCCAGCAGCCGAGAGAAAGCGGGGTCTTGGGGCGAGCAGTTCTTC	CASSREKAGSWGEQFF
TRBJ1-1	TRBV7-8	-	-	TGTGCCAGCAGCATACAAACCAGGGTTAACACTGAAGCTTTCTTT	CASSIQTRVNTEAFF
TRBJ1-1	TRBV24-1	-	-	TGTGCCACCAGTGTTGGGGGCGAAGCTTTCTTT	CATSVGGEAFF
TRBJ1-1	TRBV4-2	TRBD1	-	TGTGCCAGCAGCCCCCCGCCAGGGGGCACTGAAGCTTTCTTT	CASSPPPGGTEAFF
TRBJ2-2	TRBV5-1	TRBD2	-	TGCGCCACCAAATCGGGACTAGCGGGGCCGTGGACCGGGGAGCTGTTTTTT	CATKSGLAGPWTGELFF
TRBJ2-1	TRBV6-5	TRBD2	-	TGTGCCAGCACTATAGGGACTAGCGGGACCAATGAGCAGTTCTTC	CASTIGTSGTNEQFF
TRBJ2-7	TRBV28	TRBD2	once	TGTGCCAGCCGCCCGGGACTAGCATCACTCTACGAGCAGTACTTC	CASRPGLASLYEQYF
TRBJ1-2	TRBV19	TRBD1	-	TGTGCCAGTAGTTACTCCCGGCAGGGGGCCGGCTACACCTTC	CASSYSRQGAGYTF
TRBJ2-7	TRBV7-2	TRBD2	-	TGTGCCAGCAGCTTAGGCGGTAGCGGGAGCCACGAGCAGTACTTC	CASSLGGSGSHEQYF
TRBJ2-5	TRBV28	TRBD2	-	TGTGCCAGCACGCGGGGGGGGAGGGAGACCCAGTACTTC	CASTRGGRETQYF
TRBJ2-3	TRBV27	-	-	TGTGCCAGCAGCTCCTCGTGGGGGCAACTCACAGATACGCAGTATTTT	CASSSSWGQLTDTQYF
TRBJ2-7	TRBV3-1/TRBV3-2	-	-	TGTGCCAGCAGCCCCTCCCCAGGTAGCTACGAGCAGTACTTC	CASSPSPGSYEQYF
TRBJ1-2	TRBV18	TRBD1	-	TGTGCCAGCTCACCATTGGACAGGGCCCAGAGAGCTGGCTACACCTTC	CASSPLDRAQRAGYTF
TRBJ2-7	TRBV25-1	TRBD1	-	TGTGCCAGCAGTGAAGCTGGTAATCGGGACAGTCGCCCCTACGAGCAGTACTTC	CASSEAGNRDSRPYEQYF
TRBJ1-2	TRBV5-4	-	-	TGTGCCAGCAGCCTGGACATCTATGGCTACACCTTC	CASSLDIYGYTF
TRBJ2-3	TRBV6-5	-	-	TGTGCCAGTACTAATGGAGATACGCAGTATTTT	CASTNGDTQYF
TRBJ2-2	TRBV4-2	TRBD1	-	TGTGCCAGCAGGCCCACAGGGGACAACACCGGGGAGCTGTTTTTT	CASRPTGDNTGELFF
TRBJ2-7	TRBV9	TRBD2	-	TGTGCCAGCAGCGCCACTCCGGGACTAGCGGGGCTCTCCTACGAGCAGTACTTC	CASSATPGLAGLSYEQYF
TRBJ2-1	TRBV28	-	-	TGTGCCAGCAGTTTGGAGGGGGCTAGTTACAATGAGCAGTTCTTC	CASSLEGASYNEQFF
TRBJ1-3	TRBV6-1	-	-	TGTGCCAGCAGTCCCTTAGTCCCTGGAAACACCATATATTTT	CASSPLVPGNTIYF
TRBJ1-2	TRBV11-2	-	-	TGTGCCAGCAGCTTAGATACGGGGGGCGGAGTTCGTGGCTACACCTTC	CASSLDTGGGVRGYTF
TRBJ1-1	TRBV18	TRBD1	-	TGTGCCAGCTCCCCAGGGGCCCGGGACAGGTCCGAAGCTTTCTTT	CASSPGARDRSEAFF
TRBJ1-1	TRBV14	TRBD1	-	TGTGCCAGCAGTCCCCGACAGGGCCTATTGCCAGGGAACACTGAAGCTTTCTTT	CASSPRQGLLPGNTEAFF
TRBJ1-2	TRBV7-9	-	-	TGTGCCAGCAGCATCGAGCATGCGGGGGCGGGAGGCTACACCTTC	CASSIEHAGAGGYTF
TRBJ1-2	TRBV7-8	TRBD1	-	TGTGCCAGCAGCTTCGAGAGGGGGACAGGGGGTGACTATGGCTACACCTTC	CASSFERGTGGDYGYTF
TRBJ1-5	TRBV28	-	-	TGTGCCAGCAGTTCTCGTTGGGGGACAAGCGATCAGCCCCAGCATTTT	CASSSRWGTSDQPQHF
TRBJ1-5	TRBV28	TRBD1	-	TGTGCCAGCAGTCCACTGACAGGGGCTCAGCCCCAGCATTTT	CASSPLTGAQPQHF
TRBJ2-1	TRBV5-6	TRBD2	-	TGTGCCAGCAGCCCCTTTAGTAGCGGGAGGTTAAAGGAGCAGTTCTTC	CASSPFSSGRLKEQFF
TRBJ2-1	TRBV27	-	-	TGTGCCAGCAGTTTAATAGGGGGTGAGCAGTTCTTC	CASSLIGGEQFF
TRBJ2-1	TRBV20-1	TRBD2	-	TGCAGTGCTAGTGAACTAGCGGGGGCCCACAATGAGCAGTTCTTC	CSASELAGAHNEQFF
TRBJ2-6	TRBV6-2/TRBV6-3	-	-	TGTGCCAGCAGTTACTCCGAGGTTGGGGCCAACGTCCTGACTTTC	CASSYSEVGANVLTF
TRBJ2-7	TRBV9	TRBD2	-	TGTGCCAGCAGCGTAGACGGGACTACACTCTACGAGCAGTACTTC	CASSVDGTTLYEQYF
TRBJ1-5	TRBV6-6	-	-	TGTGCCAGCAGTTACCCCGGAGCCCAGCCCCAGCATTTT	CASSYPGAQPQHF
TRBJ1-5	TRBV12-3/TRBV12-4	-	-	TGTGCCAGCAGCCTAACTCCCGGGCCCCAGCATTTT	CASSLTPGPQHF
TRBJ1-4	TRBV28	-	-	TGTGCCAGCAGTTTCCGGGTTTCGGAGAAACTGTTTTTT	CASSFRVSEKLFF
TRBJ1-5	TRBV6-5	-	-	TGTGCCAGCAGCCTACAGGGAGGGATTCAGCCCCAGCATTTT	CASSLQGGIQPQHF
TRBJ2-7	TRBV5-1	-	-	TGCGCCAGCAGCTTGGGGGAGCGGGTTAACGAGCAGTACTTC	CASSLGERVNEQYF
TRBJ1-3	TRBV18	-	-	TGTGCCAGCTCACCAAATACAGGCCACTCTGGAAACACCATATATTTT	CASSPNTGHSGNTIYF
TRBJ2-7	TRBV6-6	-	-	TGTGCCAGCAAGAAGGGGGATACCCCTGGCGAGCAGTACTTC	CASKKGDTPGEQYF
TRBJ2-7	TRBV27	TRBD2	-	TGTGCCAGCAGTTTAAAGCGGGGCGCATCGTACGAGCAGTACTTC	CASSLKRGASYEQYF
TRBJ2-7	TRBV6-6	TRBD1	-	TGTGCCAGCAGGACCGGGACAGGGGGCAACGAGCAGTACTTC	CASRTGTGGNEQYF
TRBJ2-1	TRBV7-8	-	-	TGTGCCAGCAGTGAGCGCTACTCCTACAATGAGCAGTTCTTC	CASSERYSYNEQFF
TRBJ2-1	TRBV28	-	-	TGTGCCAGCAGTTTAGACAGGAGCTCCAACAATGAGCAGTTCTTC	CASSLDRSSNNEQFF
TRBJ2-7	TRBV4-1	-	-	TGCGCCAGCAGCTCCTCCTTGGGAGTTGCCTACGAGCAGTACTTC	CASSSSLGVAYEQYF
TRBJ1-3	TRBV12-3/TRBV12-4	-	-	TGTGCCAGCCTCAGATTCTCTGGAAACACCATATATTTT	CASLRFSGNTIYF
TRBJ1-2	TRBV28	-	-	TGTGCCAGCAGTCCGCATGGAGGTGGCTACACCTTC	CASSPHGGGYTF
TRBJ1-2	TRBV7-9	TRBD1	once	TGTGCCAGCAGCCACTGGGACAGGGAGCATGGCTACACCTTC	CASSHWDREHGYTF